This T cell receptor (beta chain) was captured by sequencing in a study of graft-versus-host responses after intestinal transplantation. Background on the study: As for transplant type, recipients had multivisceral, liver-intestinal, or isolated intestinal grafts.

Trimming shortened V by 4 bases and J by 14 bases, and 11 bases separated the two germline ends. Germline V CDR1 and CDR2: MGHDK, SYGVNS. This CDR3 has 10 residues. Clones were sequenced by immunoSEQ multiplex PCR, and TCRdb holds only the in-frame ones, with some missing. The data hold about 26,000 clones, with over 80% observed a single time. A remark on this clone: What it binds is unknown.

Sequencing was performed on unstimulated CD4+ T cells sorted from spleen or lymph node cells, taken before intestinal transplant. The chain carries TRBV25-1 and TRBJ1-2, with D unclear. This sequence originates from a human donor who received an intestinal transplant. Here the CDR3 reads CASSVSRPTF. The CDR3 DNA sequence: TGTGCCAGCAGTGTCTCGCGGCCAACCTTC.